This record looks at one T cell receptor beta chain sequence and its context. Antigen: not known. This entry belongs to a study of blood T cells in healthy people across ages. Study results and limitations: Age advanced and TCR beta diversity per million T cells fell, roughly linearly.

Every donor gave ten milliliters of peripheral blood. The extraction recovered at least 5 micrograms of total RNA per sample. The CDR3 has 16 amino acids. Trimming cost V 4 bases and J 5 bases, with 18 bases left between them. Looked up from germline, CDR1 is SGHDN and CDR2 is FVKESK. Together with a sample-barcoded 5' primer, a J-beta primer mix was included in a second PCR lasting roughly 7 to 11 cycles. TCRdb reprocessed the 5' RACE reads with MiXCR, giving one entry per CDR3 protein. The sample has around 690,000 distinct CDR3 sequences; about 54% are singletons. The clonotype comes from a man in his 60s in good health. The chain combines TRBV14 with TRBJ2-1, with D maybe TRBD2 (7 bases). The specimen was blood. In DNA, the CDR3 is TGTGCCAGCAGCCCCCTGGGGGGGCGCGTTGACAATGAGCAGTTCTTC. Translation: CASSPLGGRVDNEQFF.